This is a list of T cell receptor beta chains from one sample in a study of technical replicates of blood from a few donors. This table comes from immunoSEQ multiplex PCR, and its TCRdb copy is limited to in-frame clones, with some not included. The sample includes around 76,000 clones, 90% to 95% of them seen just once. The sequenced material came from T cells isolated from PBMCs. The receptor set was obtained from a human donor in good health. Each CDR3 is given with its conserved first and last residue. Fields, in order: V gene, CDR3 protein.

v_call: TRBV28; cdr3_aa: CASSRQLPSNTGELFF
v_call: TRBV9; cdr3_aa: CASSTPGGMTGELFF
v_call: TRBV27; cdr3_aa: CASSLFRSTDTQYF
v_call: TRBV12-5; cdr3_aa: CASGLVHGQYF
v_call: TRBV14; cdr3_aa: CASSQGGTDQPQHF
v_call: TRBV6-6; cdr3_aa: CASSPLLRREQFF
v_call: TRBV4-1; cdr3_aa: CASSHDTGLATYEQYF
v_call: TRBV28; cdr3_aa: CASSLISQPRDYQPQHF
v_call: TRBV5-1; cdr3_aa: CASSQQNSPLHF
v_call: TRBV5-1; cdr3_aa: CASSLAGTGVTDTQYF
v_call: TRBV28; cdr3_aa: CASATGYGYTF
v_call: TRBV19; cdr3_aa: CASSTLAEGTEQYF
v_call: TRBV5-1; cdr3_aa: CASSPGVPSGNTIYF
v_call: TRBV6-1; cdr3_aa: CASAFRDIVGGELFF
v_call: TRBV5-1; cdr3_aa: CASSLAFAGAEGTQYF
v_call: TRBV9; cdr3_aa: CASSARDRDLPNEQFF
v_call: TRBV14; cdr3_aa: CASSQLLGEEQYF
v_call: TRBV28; cdr3_aa: CASSQQGYRGKGAEAFF
v_call: TRBV6-1; cdr3_aa: CASTSTGPYGYTF
v_call: TRBV25-1; cdr3_aa: CASSDSLAGASYNEQFF
v_call: TRBV9; cdr3_aa: CASSSAGTSVHEQFF
v_call: TRBV6-1; cdr3_aa: CASSEYLATGELFF
v_call: TRBV4-1; cdr3_aa: CASSQVLSAGGTYNEQFF
v_call: TRBV5-1; cdr3_aa: CASSSGLAGYTDTQYF